The clone carrying this T cell receptor (beta chain) came up a few times. TCRdb used MiXCR to reprocess the 5' RACE reads, holding one entry per CDR3 protein. The sample consists of some 150,000 distinct CDR3 sequences, approximately 10% of them appearing once. These data come from a study of CD8 T cells in ankylosing spondylitis. The TCR originated in a female donor with ankylosing spondylitis or in good health (not recorded which). Sequenced material: blood, either unsorted or a sorted T cell fraction (not recorded which).

In nucleotides, the CDR3 is TGTGCCAGCAGTTTGATCGGCACGAGGCCCCAGCATTTT. It specifies CASSLIGTRPQHF. The chain links TRBV12-3 or TRBV12-4 to TRBJ1-5; D gene uncertain. V shed 3 bases and J shed 9 bases, with 12 bases lying between them. The CDR3 is 13 residues long.